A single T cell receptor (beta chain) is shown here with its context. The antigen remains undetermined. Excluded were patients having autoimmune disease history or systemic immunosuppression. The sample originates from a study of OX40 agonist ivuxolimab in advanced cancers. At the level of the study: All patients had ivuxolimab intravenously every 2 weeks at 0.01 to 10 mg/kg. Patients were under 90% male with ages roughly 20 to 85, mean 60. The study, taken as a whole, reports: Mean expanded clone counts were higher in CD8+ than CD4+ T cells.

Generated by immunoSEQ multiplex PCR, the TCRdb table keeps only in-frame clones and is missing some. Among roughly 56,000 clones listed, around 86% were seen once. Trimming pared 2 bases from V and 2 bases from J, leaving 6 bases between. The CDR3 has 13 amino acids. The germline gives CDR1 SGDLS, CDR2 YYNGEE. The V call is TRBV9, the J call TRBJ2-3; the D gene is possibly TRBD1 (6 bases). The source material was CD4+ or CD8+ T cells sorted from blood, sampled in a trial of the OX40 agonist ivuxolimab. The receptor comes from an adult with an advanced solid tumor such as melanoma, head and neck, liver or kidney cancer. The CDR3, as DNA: TGTGCCAGCAGCGTGGGGGCCACAGATACGCAGTATTTT. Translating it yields CASSVGATDTQYF.